The clone carrying this T cell receptor (beta chain) was seen at least ten times. The authors amplified TCR beta CDR3 regions, and they did so from RNA transcripts for repertoire sequencing. First-round RT-PCR relied on HTBI primers, and a second-round multiplex PCR came next. TCRdb analysed the multiplex PCR reads with MiXCR anew, one entry per CDR3 protein. Of about 390,000 distinct CDR3 sequences in the sample, about 18% were seen once. The source of the sample is a study of Graves' ophthalmopathy and Graves' hyperthyroidism. This CDR3 comprises 16 residues. CDR1 and CDR2 (germline): SGHAT, FQNNGV. Trimming at V came to 2 bases and at J to 4 bases, leaving 10 bases not matched to a gene.

This clonotype originated in an adult woman with stable Graves' hyperthyroidism. The gene calls are TRBV11-2 and TRBJ2-7, with 8 bases identical to TRBD1. Sequenced input: peripheral blood. In DNA form, the CDR3 reads TGTGCCAGCAGCTTAACAGCAGGGGGCTTGGGGTACGAGCAGTACTTC. Its protein product is CASSLTAGGLGYEQYF.